This T cell receptor beta chain was sequenced during a study of blood T cell repertoires in COVID-19. Across the whole study: PBMCs, B-cell-depleted T cells, or T cells provided the cDNA or gDNA that made up the material.

TCRdb's table, derived via immunoSEQ multiplex PCR, lists solely in-frame clones and lacks some. Of a few hundred thousand clones in the sample, around 85% were seen once. This TCR came from a man aged 50 or older with active or convalescent COVID-19. The sample comprised peripheral blood.

Written as DNA, the CDR3 is TGTGCCAGCAGTTACCCTCAGGGTGGCTCCTACAATGAGCAGTTCTTC. This encodes CASSYPQGGSYNEQFF. V and J are TRBV6-5 and TRBJ2-1, with D possibly matching TRBD1 (5 bases). This CDR3 has 16 amino acids. Looked up from germline, CDR1 is MNHEY and CDR2 is SVGAGI. Trimming took 2 bases from V and 0 from J, leaving 11 bases between them.